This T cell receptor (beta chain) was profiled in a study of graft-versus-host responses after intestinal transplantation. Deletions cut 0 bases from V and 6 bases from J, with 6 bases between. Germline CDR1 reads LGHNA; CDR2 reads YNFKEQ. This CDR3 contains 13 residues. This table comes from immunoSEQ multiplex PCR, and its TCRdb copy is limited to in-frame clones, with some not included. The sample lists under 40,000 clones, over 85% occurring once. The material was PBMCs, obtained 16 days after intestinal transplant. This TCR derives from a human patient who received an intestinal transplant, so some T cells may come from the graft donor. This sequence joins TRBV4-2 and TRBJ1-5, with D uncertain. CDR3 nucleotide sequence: TGTGCCAGCAGCCAAGATCGTTTTCAGCCCCAGCATTTT. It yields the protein CASSQDRFQPQHF.